These 4 T cell receptor beta chains were all obtained from the same sample, sequenced in a study of CD4 T cells in relation to SARS-CoV-2 and coronaviruses. CD4+ T cells from unexposed donors were obtained before the COVID-19 pandemic (2011-2018). Clones were sequenced by immunoSEQ multiplex PCR, and TCRdb holds only the in-frame ones, with some missing. This table holds nearly 70,000 clones, about 92% found once. The specimen sequenced was naive CD4+ T cells from PBMCs. Subset specified: naive CD4+ T cells isolated by negative enrichment. The receptor set was obtained from a human donor in good health.

V is TRBV5-1 and J is TRBJ1-1; 7 bases are shared with TRBD1. V gave up 7 bases and J gave up 6 bases; unmatched junction bases: 12. CDR3 length equals 14 residues. Germline CDR1 is SGHRS and CDR2 is YFSETQ. CDR3 region: CASGTGALGAEAFF. CDR3 DNA: TGCGCCAGCGGAACAGGGGCTTTGGGAGCTGAAGCTTTCTTT.

The rearrangement uses TRBV5-4 and TRBJ2-3; perhaps TRBD1 as D (5 bases). In germline, CDR1 is SGHNT, CDR2 YYREEE (reference sequence). The CDR3 is 14 residues long. The V and J ends lost 3 bases and 5 bases respectively, with 13 bases between them. The CDR3 nucleotides are TGTGCCAGCAGCTCACCGGGCAGGGTAGATACGCAGTATTTT. Translation: CASSSPGRVDTQYF.

The genes are TRBV7-8 and TRBJ1-5, with D unresolved. V lost 1 base and J lost 0, with 13 bases in between. The CDR3 consists of 17 residues. Germline values: CDR1 SGHVS, CDR2 FQNEAQ. DNA of the CDR3: TGTGCCAGCAGCTTAGATTTGGCCGTGTATAGCAATCAGCCCCAGCATTTT. This sequence encodes CASSLDLAVYSNQPQHF. Supplemented by reference TRBV7-8 and TRBJ1-5, the full variable domain reads GAGVSQSPRYKVAKRGQDVALRCDPISGHVSLFWYQQALGQGPEFLTYFQNEAQLDKSGLPSDRFFAERPEGSVSTLKIQRTQQEDSAVYLCASSLDLAVYSNQPQHFGDGTRLSIL.

The rearrangement uses TRBV28 and TRBJ2-7; 8 bases align to TRBD1. The ends lost 5 bases at V and 2 bases at J; junction bases unmatched: 11. This CDR3 has 16 residues. The germline CDR1 and CDR2 sequences are MDHEN and SYDVKM. The DNA of the CDR3 is TGTGCCAGCAGTGGGACCCGACAGGGGACGCCCTACGAGCAGTACTTC. Protein: CASSGTRQGTPYEQYF.